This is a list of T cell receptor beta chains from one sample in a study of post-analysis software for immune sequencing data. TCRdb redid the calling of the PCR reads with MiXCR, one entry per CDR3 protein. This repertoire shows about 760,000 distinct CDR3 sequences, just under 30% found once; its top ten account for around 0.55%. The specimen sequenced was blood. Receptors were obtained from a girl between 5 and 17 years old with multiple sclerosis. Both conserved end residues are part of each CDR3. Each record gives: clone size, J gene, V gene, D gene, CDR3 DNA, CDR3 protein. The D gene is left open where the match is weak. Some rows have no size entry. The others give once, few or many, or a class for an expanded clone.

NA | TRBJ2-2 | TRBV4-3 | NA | TGCGCCAGCAGCCTTTTTGTTACGGTTAACACCGGGGAGCTGTTTTTT | CASSLFVTVNTGELFF
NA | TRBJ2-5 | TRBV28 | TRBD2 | TGTGCCAGCAGGGGAACTAGCGGGGGCCAAGAGACCCAGTACTTC | CASRGTSGGQETQYF
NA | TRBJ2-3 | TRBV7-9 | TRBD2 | TGTGCCAGCAGAGAGAGGAGGGTAGCGGGGGCCACAGATACGCAGTATTTT | CASRERRVAGATDTQYF
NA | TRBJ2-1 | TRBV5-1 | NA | TGCGCCAGCAGCTCACCAGATTCCGGGACGGGGCGAGGAGAGACCCAGTTCTTC | CASSSPDSGTGRGETQFF
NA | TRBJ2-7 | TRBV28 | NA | TGTGCCAGCATTAACCGGGGGGCCTACAATGAGCAGTACTTC | CASINRGAYNEQYF
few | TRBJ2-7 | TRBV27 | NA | TGTGCCAGCAGTTTATCGGAGGACCACGAGCAGTACTTC | CASSLSEDHEQYF
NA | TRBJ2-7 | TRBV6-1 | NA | TGTGTCAGCAGTAAATACGAGCAGTACTTC | CVSSKYEQYF
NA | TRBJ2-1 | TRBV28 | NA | TGTGCCAGCAGTTTCCCCCGAGCGGTCCAGTTCTTC | CASSFPRAVQFF
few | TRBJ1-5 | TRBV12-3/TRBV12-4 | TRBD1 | TGTGCCAGCAGTTTCGGGGACAGGGTTAACCAGCCCCAGCATTTT | CASSFGDRVNQPQHF
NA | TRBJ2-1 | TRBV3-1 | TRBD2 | TGTGCCAGCAGCCACTTATCTCGTAGCGGGGCCGCTTTTGGGCAGTTCTTC | CASSHLSRSGAAFGQFF
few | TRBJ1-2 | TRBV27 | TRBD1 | TGTGCCAGCAGTCTCACCTGGACAGGGGGTAACTATGGCTACACCTTC | CASSLTWTGGNYGYTF
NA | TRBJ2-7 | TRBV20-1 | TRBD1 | TGCAGTGCTGACTATGACAGGGGGCTCTCCTACGAGCAGTACTTC | CSADYDRGLSYEQYF
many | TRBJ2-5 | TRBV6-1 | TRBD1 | TGTGCCAGCAGTCGCCTAACAGGGGCGGACTTCCAAGAGACCCAGTACTTC | CASSRLTGADFQETQYF
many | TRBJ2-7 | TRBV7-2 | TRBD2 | TGTGCCAGCAGCAGACTAGCGGGAGGCTCCTACGAGCAGTACTTC | CASSRLAGGSYEQYF
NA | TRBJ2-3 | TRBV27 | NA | TGTGCCAGCAGTTCCGTGGAGCAGGGCAGCACAGATACGCAGTATTTT | CASSSVEQGSTDTQYF
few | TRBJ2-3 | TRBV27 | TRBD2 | TGTGCCAGCAGTTTATTCGGGAGGACTAGCAACACCTACACAGATACGCAGTATTTT | CASSLFGRTSNTYTDTQYF
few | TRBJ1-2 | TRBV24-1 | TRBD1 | TGTGCCACCAGTGTACAAGACAGGGACGGCTACACCTTC | CATSVQDRDGYTF
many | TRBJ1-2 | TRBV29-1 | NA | TGCAGCGTCTTGGAGAACTATGGCTACACCTTC | CSVLENYGYTF
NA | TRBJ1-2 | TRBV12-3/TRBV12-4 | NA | TGTGCCAGCACCTTGACCGGCTATGGCTACACCTTC | CASTLTGYGYTF
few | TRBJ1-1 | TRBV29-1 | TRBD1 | TGCAGCGCTGGACAGGCCACCTACACTGAAGCTTTCTTT | CSAGQATYTEAFF
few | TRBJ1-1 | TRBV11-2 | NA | TGTGCCAGCAGCCCCCTAGGAGGAAGCACTAACACTGAAGCTTTCTTT | CASSPLGGSTNTEAFF
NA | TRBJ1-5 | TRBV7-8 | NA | TGTGCCAGCAGCTTAGTTGAATCGAGTATCTACATTAGCAATCAGCCCCAGCATTTT | CASSLVESSIYISNQPQHF
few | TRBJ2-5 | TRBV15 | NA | TGTGCCACCAGTGCTCTTGACAGTCAAGAGACCCAGTACTTC | CATSALDSQETQYF
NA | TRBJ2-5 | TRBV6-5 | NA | TGTGCCAGCAGTTACCGGGCACAAAGGCCCCAGGTGCAGTACTTC | CASSYRAQRPQVQYF
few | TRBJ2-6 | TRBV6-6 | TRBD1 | TGTGCCACCTGGGACAGCCACTCTGGGGCCAACGTCCTGACTTTC | CATWDSHSGANVLTF
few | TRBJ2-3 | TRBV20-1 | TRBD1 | TGCAGTGCTTTCCGGGACAGGGTAATCACAGATACGCAGTATTTT | CSAFRDRVITDTQYF
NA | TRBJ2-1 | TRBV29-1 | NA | TGCAGCTCTAGGACAGTCTCCTACAATGAGCAGTTCTTC | CSSRTVSYNEQFF
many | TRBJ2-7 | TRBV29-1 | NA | TGCAGCGTTGGTGGCGGGTACTCCTACGAGCAGTACTTC | CSVGGGYSYEQYF
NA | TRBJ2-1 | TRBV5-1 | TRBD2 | TGCGCCAGCAGCTCCCTACTAGCGGGAGGGCTTAATGAGCAGTTCTTC | CASSSLLAGGLNEQFF
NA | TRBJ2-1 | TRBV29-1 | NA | TGCAGCGTATCCGGACGGGTCAACTACAATGAGCAGTTCTTC | CSVSGRVNYNEQFF